Shown below are 24 T cell receptor beta chains from a single sample sequenced in a study of cytomegalovirus exposure and HLA in healthy donors. The PCR ran on 60 Vbeta and 13 Jbeta primers. Repertoires were generated with immunoSEQ multiplex PCR, while TCRdb's copy carries only in-frame clones and drops some. The sample has 150,000 to 200,000 clones, more than 75% seen once. Sequenced material: PBMCs. The receptors stem from a man in his late teens or twenties in good health and CMV-seropositive.

This sequence joins TRBV5-1 and TRBJ2-3, with D unresolved. The CDR3 loop spans 13 amino acids. The V end lost 2 bases, the J end lost 2 bases, and 6 bases lay between the germline ends. Germline V gene data show CDR1 as SGHRS and CDR2 as YFSETQ. The CDR3: CASSFDTTDTQYF. CDR3 DNA: TGCGCCAGCAGCTTTGACACCACAGATACGCAGTATTTT.

The chain links TRBV9 to TRBJ2-2; TRBD1 matches 8 bases. J lost 3 bases, V lost 4 bases, and 8 bases had no gene match. The CDR3 has 16 amino acids. Germline CDR1 is SGDLS and CDR2 is YYNGEE. CDR3 bases: TGTGCCAGCAGCCCTCGGACAGGGAGTGACACCGGGGAGCTGTTTTTT. Translating it yields CASSPRTGSDTGELFF.

V is TRBV6-1 and J is TRBJ2-5; 10 bases align to TRBD2. The CDR3 extends over 14 amino acids. The germline gives CDR1 MNHNS, CDR2 SASEGT. V gave up 6 bases and J gave up 4 bases; unmatched junction bases: 5. CDR3: CASRLLAGAETQYF. DNA for the CDR3: TGTGCCAGCAGGCTTCTAGCGGGGGCAGAGACCCAGTACTTC.

The genes are TRBV19 and TRBJ1-1, with 7 bases that match TRBD1. V was pared by 4 bases and J by 8 bases, with 16 bases of the junction left unmatched. CDR1 LNHDA and CDR2 SQIVND come from the germline V gene (reference sequence). The CDR3 length is 16 residues. The CDR3 protein is CASSRGTDAPGVEAFF. The CDR3 DNA reads TGTGCCAGTAGTAGAGGGACAGACGCTCCGGGGGTAGAAGCTTTCTTT.

J is TRBJ1-1 and V is TRBV6-5; 7 bases match TRBD1. The CDR3 spans 14 residues. V shed 0 bases and J 3 bases; nucleotides not matched to a gene: 1. Germline-derived CDR1 and CDR2 are MNHEY and SVGAGI. CDR3 in DNA: TGTGCCAGCAGTTACTCTGGGACAGACACTGAAGCTTTCTTT. This sequence encodes CASSYSGTDTEAFF.

The chain carries TRBV5-4 and TRBJ2-6; a possible D gene is TRBD1 (6 bases). Deletions cut 7 bases from V and 4 bases from J, with 12 bases between. The CDR3 totals 14 residues. Germline values: CDR1 SGHNT, CDR2 YYREEE (reference sequence). In DNA form, the CDR3 reads TGTGCCAGCCCAACAGGGTCGGGGGCCAACGTCCTGACTTTC. This encodes CASPTGSGANVLTF.

The chain carries TRBV4-3 and TRBJ2-5, with D perhaps TRBD1 (6 bases). The CDR3 spans 13 residues. V dropped 1 base and J dropped 4 bases, with 7 bases sitting between them. Germline loops: CDR1 LGHNA, CDR2 YSLEER. The CDR3 reads CASSQVGGETQYF. The CDR3 region has the DNA TGCGCCAGCAGCCAAGTAGGGGGAGAGACCCAGTACTTC.

The chain is built from TRBV19 and TRBJ2-1, with 7 bases matching TRBD2. CDR1 LNHDA and CDR2 SQIVND come from the germline V gene (reference sequence). The CDR3 runs to 16 residues. V lost 3 bases to trimming and J lost 1 base; unmatched junction nucleotides: 6. The CDR3 nucleotides are TGTGCCAGTAGTATTTCTCAGGGAGGGTCCTACAATGAGCAGTTCTTC. Its translation: CASSISQGGSYNEQFF. Combining the CDR3 with reference TRBV19 and TRBJ2-1 gives the whole variable domain DGGITQSPKYLFRKEGQNVTLSCEQNLNHDAMYWYRQDPGQGLRLIYYSQIVNDFQKGDIAEGYSVSREKKESFPLTVTSAQKNPTAFYLCASSISQGGSYNEQFFGPGTRLTVL.

This chain joins TRBV14 and TRBJ2-1; 8 nucleotides agree with TRBD1. J lost 0 bases, V lost 6 bases, and 1 base had no gene match. The CDR3 extends over 14 amino acids. Germline CDR1 is SGHDN and CDR2 is FVKESK. CDR3 sequence (DNA): TGTGCCAGCAGAACAGGGGGCTCCTACAATGAGCAGTTCTTC. Translation: CASRTGGSYNEQFF.

The chain is built from TRBV7-9 and TRBJ1-1; 8 bases are a match to TRBD1. The V gene's germline CDR1 is SEHNR and CDR2 FQNEAQ (reference sequence). There are 15 residues in the CDR3. V lost 4 bases, J lost 2 bases, and 6 bases stayed unmatched. The CDR3 spells CASSSPTGGNTEAFF. CDR3 nucleotides: TGTGCCAGCAGCTCCCCTACAGGGGGAAACACTGAAGCTTTCTTT. Looking up the rest from reference TRBV7-9 and TRBJ1-1 gives the full variable domain: DTGVSQNPRHKITKRGQNVTFRCDPISEHNRLYWYRQTLGQGPEFLTYFQNEAQLEKSRLLSDRFSAERPKGSFSTLEIQRTEQGDSAMYLCASSSPTGGNTEAFFGQGTRLTVV.

This clone was counted once. The chain carries TRBV6-1 and TRBJ2-1; 8 nucleotides align to TRBD2. The V and J ends lost 2 bases and 8 bases, in that order; junction bases with no gene match: 8. Germline V gene sequence: CDR1 MNHNS, CDR2 SASEGT. CDR3 length equals 15 residues. The CDR3 region has the DNA TGTGCCAGCAGTGAATCGGGGGGGCCTTCGTATGAGCAGTTCTTC. Its translation: CASSESGGPSYEQFF.

V is TRBV6-5 and J is TRBJ2-7; unclear D gene. Per germline, CDR1 MNHEY and CDR2 SVGAGI. V was pared by 2 bases and J by 0 bases, with 11 bases between. The CDR3 runs to 15 residues. The CDR3 sequence is CASSYGFRSSYEQYF. Written as DNA, the CDR3 is TGTGCCAGCAGTTACGGATTCCGGAGCTCCTACGAGCAGTACTTC.

This clone has only a few counts. The chain has TRBV2 and TRBJ1-5; D uncertain. The CDR3 is made up of 14 amino acids. Germline V lookup: CDR1 SNHLY, CDR2 FYNNEI. The V end lost 7 bases, the J end lost 4 bases, and 14 bases lay between the germline ends. CDR3 loop: CASTGPQRNQPQHF. The CDR3 DNA follows: TGTGCCAGCACCGGTCCGCAACGGAATCAGCCCCAGCATTTT.

Only one count was recorded for this clone. V usage is TRBV27 and J usage is TRBJ1-1, with 11 positions matching TRBD1. The CDR3 extends over 18 amino acids. The J segment lost 2 bases and the V segment lost 5 bases, leaving 13 bases of the junction unmatched. Germline lookup yields CDR1 MNHEY and CDR2 SMNVEV (reference sequence). The CDR3: CASSTRTGGALSNTEAFF. For the CDR3, the DNA is TGTGCCAGCAGTACTCGGACAGGGGGCGCGCTCTCTAACACTGAAGCTTTCTTT.

The chain links TRBV5-1 to TRBJ2-2; 13 nucleotides align to TRBD2. From germline, CDR1 is SGHRS and CDR2 YFSETQ. The V segment lost 5 bases and the J segment 10 bases; nucleotides outside the gene matches: 8. The CDR3 runs to 15 residues. The CDR3 DNA sequence: TGCGCCAGCAGTCCAGGACTAGCGGGGGTAGAGGAGCTGTTTTTT. This encodes CASSPGLAGVEELFF.

The chain is built from TRBV2 and TRBJ2-7; no definite D call. V lost 6 bases, J lost 8 bases, and 8 bases lay in between. The CDR3 length is 10 residues. Germline-derived CDR1 and CDR2 are SNHLY and FYNNEI. The CDR3, as DNA: TGTGCCAGCAGAGAGGTTCAGCAGTACTTC. This translates into CASREVQQYF.

On this clone itself: Other DNA sequences in this sample translate to the same CDR3. The CDR3 nucleotides read TGTGCCAGCAGTGAGGGGCCGAACACTGAAGCTTTCTTT. It is translated as CASSEGPNTEAFF. V and J are TRBV2 and TRBJ1-1; D may be TRBD1 (5 bases). The CDR3 loop spans 13 amino acids. Trimming took off 3 bases at V and 1 base at J, with 6 bases between the two ends. The germline gives CDR1 SNHLY, CDR2 FYNNEI. Full variable domain (rest looked up from reference TRBV2 and TRBJ1-1): EPEVTQTPSHQVTQMGQEVILRCVPISNHLYFYWYRQILGQKVEFLVSFYNNEISEKSEIFDDQFSVERPDGSNFTLKIRSTKLEDSAMYFCASSEGPNTEAFFGQGTRLTVV.

This clone was observed once. The chain joins TRBV4-3 to TRBJ2-7; 8 bases fit TRBD2. Per germline, CDR1 LGHNA and CDR2 YSLEER. The CDR3 has 17 residues. Trimming at V came to 0 bases and at J to 3 bases, leaving 10 bases not matched to a gene. CDR3 DNA sequence: TGCGCCAGCAGCCAAGAGTCCCCAGCGGGGGCCAACTACGAGCAGTACTTC. Amino acid sequence: CASSQESPAGANYEQYF.

This clone has more than one count but fewer than ten. This chain links TRBV27 with TRBJ2-2; 11 bases align to TRBD2. The length of the CDR3 is 14 residues. Germline V lookup: CDR1 MNHEY, CDR2 SMNVEV (reference sequence). J gave up 4 bases and V 6 bases, and 1 base lay outside the gene matches. The DNA for the CDR3 is TGTGCCAGCAGACTAGCGGGAGTCACCGGGGAGCTGTTTTTT. Translating gives CASRLAGVTGELFF.

The chain joins TRBV11-1 to TRBJ2-3, with 8 bases identical to TRBD2. V lost 5 bases, J lost 4 bases, and 8 bases stayed unmatched. Germline V gene lookup returns CDR1 SGHAT and CDR2 FQDESV (reference sequence). The CDR3 has 15 residues. The CDR3 DNA reads TGTGCCAGCAGCACCCAGCGGGGGCTCTCAGATACGCAGTATTTT. Protein: CASSTQRGLSDTQYF.

The sample holds one count of this clone. The rearrangement joins TRBV7-2 to TRBJ1-3, with unresolved D. The CDR3 totals 13 residues. Germline V CDR1 and CDR2: SGHTA, FQGNSA. Between the trimmed V and J ends, which lost 1 base and 4 bases, there was a span of 5 bases. In nucleotides, the CDR3 is TGTGCCAGCAGCTTAGTCGTGGGAAACACCATATATTTT. It encodes CASSLVVGNTIYF. Combining the CDR3 with reference TRBV7-2 and TRBJ1-3 gives the whole variable domain GAGVSQSPSNKVTEKGKDVELRCDPISGHTALYWYRQSLGQGLEFLIYFQGNSAPDKSGLPSDRFSAERTGGSVSTLTIQRTQQEDSAVYLCASSLVVGNTIYFGEGSWLTVV.

This clone occurred once. The chain uses TRBV11-2 and TRBJ2-1; 10 nucleotides agree with TRBD2. Germline loops: CDR1 SGHAT, CDR2 FQNNGV. This CDR3 has 16 amino acids. The junction had 12 bases not matched to a gene; V was cut back by 6 bases and J by 7 bases. CDR3 DNA sequence: TGTGCCAGCAGGCGGGGAGCGGGGGGGAGTTGGAATGAGCAGTTCTTC. It yields the protein CASRRGAGGSWNEQFF. The variable domain in full, completed from reference TRBV11-2 and TRBJ2-1, reads EAGVAQSPRYKIIEKRQSVAFWCNPISGHATLYWYQQILGQGPKLLIQFQNNGVVDDSQLPKDRFSAERLKGVDSTLKIQPAKLEDSAVYLCASRRGAGGSWNEQFFGPGTRLTVL.

CDR3 protein: CASRYDRGNEAFF. In nucleotides, the CDR3 is TGTGCCAGCAGATATGACAGGGGCAATGAAGCTTTCTTT. The rearrangement joins TRBV13 to TRBJ1-1, with 8 nucleotides matching TRBD1. The CDR3 runs 13 residues. Germline CDR1 PRHDT, CDR2 FYEKMQ (reference sequence). Losses at the gene ends were 6 bases for V and 7 bases for J; bases not matched to a gene: 7.

This chain joins TRBV27 and TRBJ1-1; possible D gene TRBD1, 5 bases. The length of the CDR3 is 15 residues. The germline V gene has CDR1 MNHEY and CDR2 SMNVEV (reference sequence). With 4 bases removed from V and 7 bases from J, the gap between germline ends came to 19 bases. CDR3 amino acids: CASSWGREMGLEAFF. CDR3 coding DNA: TGTGCCAGCAGTTGGGGTCGCGAAATGGGGCTTGAAGCTTTCTTT.